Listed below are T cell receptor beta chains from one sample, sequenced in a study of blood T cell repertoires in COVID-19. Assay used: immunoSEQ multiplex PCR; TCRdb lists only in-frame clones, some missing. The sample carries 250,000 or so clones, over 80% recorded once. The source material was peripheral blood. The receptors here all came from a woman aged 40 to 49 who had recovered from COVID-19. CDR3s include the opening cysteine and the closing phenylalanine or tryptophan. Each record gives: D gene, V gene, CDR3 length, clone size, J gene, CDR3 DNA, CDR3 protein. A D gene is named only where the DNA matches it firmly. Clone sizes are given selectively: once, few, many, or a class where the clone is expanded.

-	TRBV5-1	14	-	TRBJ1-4	TGCGCCAGCAGTCCTTCGGTCGGGGCGGGGAAACTGTTTTTT	CASSPSVGAGKLFF
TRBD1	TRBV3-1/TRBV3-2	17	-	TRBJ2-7	TGTGCCAGCAGCCCCGGGACAGGGGGTACCCTCTCCTACGAGCAGTACTTC	CASSPGTGGTLSYEQYF
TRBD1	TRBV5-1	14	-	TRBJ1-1	TGCGCCAGCAGCTCGCAAGGGACAGGGGGAGAAGCTTTCTTT	CASSSQGTGGEAFF
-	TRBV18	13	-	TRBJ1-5	TGTGCCAGCTCGACGGGGGGAAATCAGCCCCAGCATTTT	CASSTGGNQPQHF
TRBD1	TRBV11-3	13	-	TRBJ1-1	TGTGCCAGCAGCGCGACAGGGAATACTGAAGCTTTCTTT	CASSATGNTEAFF
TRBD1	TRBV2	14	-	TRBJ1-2	TGTGCCAGCACCCAAGGACAGGGTGTATATGGCTACACCTTC	CASTQGQGVYGYTF
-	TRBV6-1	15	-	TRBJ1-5	TGTGCCAGCAGGGAAGCGGGCGTGAGCAATCAGCCCCAGCATTTT	CASREAGVSNQPQHF
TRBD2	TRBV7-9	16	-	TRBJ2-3	TGTGCCAGCAGCTTAGCGGCGGGGGGGAGCACAGATACGCAGTATTTT	CASSLAAGGSTDTQYF
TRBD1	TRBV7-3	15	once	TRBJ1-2	TGTGCCAGCAGCCGGACAGGGAGGGAGGGCTATGGCTACACCTTC	CASSRTGREGYGYTF
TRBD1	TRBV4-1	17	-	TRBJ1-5	TGCGCCAGCAGCCAAGATCTAGAGGGGGCTGGAGGTCAGCCCCAGCATTTT	CASSQDLEGAGGQPQHF
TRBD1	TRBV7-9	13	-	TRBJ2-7	TGTGCCAGCAGCTTAAGCAGGGGGAACGAGCAGTACTTC	CASSLSRGNEQYF
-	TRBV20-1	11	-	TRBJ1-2	TGCAGTGCCGGTGGGCAGAATGGCTACACCTTC	CSAGGQNGYTF
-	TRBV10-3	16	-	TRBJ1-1	TGTGCCATCAGTGACCCCCATGGAGGGGCGAACACTGAAGCTTTCTTT	CAISDPHGGANTEAFF
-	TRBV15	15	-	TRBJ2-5	TGTGCCACCAGCAGGCGCCCCAGGGTTCGGGAGACCCAGTACTTC	CATSRRPRVRETQYF
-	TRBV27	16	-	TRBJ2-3	TGTGCCAGCAGCCTCGGGACTCCTCTTTTCGGTGATACGCAGTATTTT	CASSLGTPLFGDTQYF
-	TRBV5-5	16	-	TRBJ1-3	TGTGCCAGCAGCCAGAGTACAGGGTCAGCTGGAAACACCATATATTTT	CASSQSTGSAGNTIYF
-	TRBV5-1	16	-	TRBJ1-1	TGCGCCAGCAGCTTTCACCAGGGGCCCGTGAACACTGAAGCTTTCTTT	CASSFHQGPVNTEAFF
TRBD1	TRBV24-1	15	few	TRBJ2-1	TGTGCCACCAGTGATCCGGGACAGCCATACAATGAGCAGTTCTTC	CATSDPGQPYNEQFF
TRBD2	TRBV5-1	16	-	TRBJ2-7	TGCGCCAGCAGCTTGAGAAAAGGACTAGCGGCCTACGAGCAGTACTTC	CASSLRKGLAAYEQYF
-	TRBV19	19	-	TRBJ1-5	TGTGCCAGTAGTATCGGCATTGGGGAGCCCCCCTATAGCAATCAGCCCCAGCATTTT	CASSIGIGEPPYSNQPQHF
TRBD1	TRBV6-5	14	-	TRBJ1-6	TGTGCCAGCAGTTACCGACAGGGGGCTTCACCCCTCCACTTT	CASSYRQGASPLHF
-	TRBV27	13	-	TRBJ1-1	TGTGCCAGCAGAAAAGCCGGGAACACTGAAGCTTTCTTT	CASRKAGNTEAFF
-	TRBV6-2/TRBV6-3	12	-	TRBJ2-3	TGTGCCAGCAGCTTACAGGGCCTACGGAAGTATTTT	CASSLQGLRKYF
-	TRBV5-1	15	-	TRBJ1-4	TGCGCCAGCAGCTTGGCCGGGACTGAGAATGAAAAACTGTTTTTT	CASSLAGTENEKLFF
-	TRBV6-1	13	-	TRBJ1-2	TGTGCCAGCAGTGAACTGGGGGCGCGTGGCTACACCTTC	CASSELGARGYTF
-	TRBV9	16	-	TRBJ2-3	TGTGCCAGCAGCACCAGGGGGGTTAGAGCCACAGATACGCAGTATTTT	CASSTRGVRATDTQYF
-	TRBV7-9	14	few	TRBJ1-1	TGTGCCAGCAGCTTCGGTCAGGGCGTCACTGAAGCTTTCTTT	CASSFGQGVTEAFF
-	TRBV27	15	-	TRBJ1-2	TGTGCCAGCAAAATAACAGGGATCCCTAACTATGGCTACACCTTC	CASKITGIPNYGYTF
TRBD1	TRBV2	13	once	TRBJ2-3	TGTGCCAGCCGACAGGGAACGACAGATACGCAGTATTTT	CASRQGTTDTQYF
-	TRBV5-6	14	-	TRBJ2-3	TGTGCCAGCAGCTTGCCCCAGAGCACAGATACGCAGTATTTT	CASSLPQSTDTQYF
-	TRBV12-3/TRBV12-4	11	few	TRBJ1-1	TGTGCCAGCAGCCAACGGGGGGAAGCTTTCTTT	CASSQRGEAFF
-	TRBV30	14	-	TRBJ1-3	TGTGCCTGGAGTGTAGGGGTGTCTGGAAACACCATATATTTT	CAWSVGVSGNTIYF
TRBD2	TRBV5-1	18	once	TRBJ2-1	TGCGCCAGCAGCATTACGTCGGGACTAGGGCGCTCCTACAATGAGCAGTTCTTC	CASSITSGLGRSYNEQFF
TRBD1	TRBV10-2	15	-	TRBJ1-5	TGCGCCAGCAGCCGGGGACAGGGCGTCTTGCAGCCCCAGCATTTT	CASSRGQGVLQPQHF
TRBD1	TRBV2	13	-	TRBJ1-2	TGTGCCAGCAGCCCAGAGGACAGGTTAAACTACACCTTC	CASSPEDRLNYTF
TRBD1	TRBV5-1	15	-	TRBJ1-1	TGCGCCAGCAGCTTAGGGGGCCCGCTGAACACTGAAGCTTTCTTT	CASSLGGPLNTEAFF
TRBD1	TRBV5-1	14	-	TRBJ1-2	TGCGCCAGCAGCAAGACAGGGTTCGACTATGGCTACACCTTC	CASSKTGFDYGYTF
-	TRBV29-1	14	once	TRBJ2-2	TGCAGCGTGCTAGGACGCAGGGACACCGGGGAGCTGTTTTTT	CSVLGRRDTGELFF
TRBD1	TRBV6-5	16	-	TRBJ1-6	TGTGCCAGCAGTTACTCCTCAACAGGGGCGGGATCACCCCTCCACTTT	CASSYSSTGAGSPLHF
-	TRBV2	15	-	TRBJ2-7	TGTGCCAGCAGTGAGTGGCGAGGGAGCTCCTACGAGCAGTACTTC	CASSEWRGSSYEQYF
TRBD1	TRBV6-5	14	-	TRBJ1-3	TGTGCCAGCAGGCCCGGGACAGGGGGGAACACCATATATTTT	CASRPGTGGNTIYF
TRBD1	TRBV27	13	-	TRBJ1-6	TGTGCCACCGCCGGGACAGGGCACTCACCCCTCCACTTT	CATAGTGHSPLHF
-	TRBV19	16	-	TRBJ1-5	TGTGCCAGTAGTGGCGTAATCACAGGGCGGACTCAGCCCCAGCATTTT	CASSGVITGRTQPQHF
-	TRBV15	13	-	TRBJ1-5	TGTGCCACCGCGTTCAGGGTTACTCAGCCCCAGCATTTT	CATAFRVTQPQHF
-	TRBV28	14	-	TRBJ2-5	TGTGCCAGCAGCCCTCCACAGAGCCAAGAGACCCAGTACTTC	CASSPPQSQETQYF
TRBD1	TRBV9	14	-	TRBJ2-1	TGTGCCAGCAGCGCCCAGGGGGCGGGCAATGAGCAGTTCTTC	CASSAQGAGNEQFF